A selection of T cell receptor beta chains follows, all from one sample in a study of immune heterogeneity within non-small cell lung tumors. In TCRdb, the multiplex PCR reads were re-called with MiXCR into one record per CDR3 protein. The sample yields around 23,000 distinct CDR3 sequences, roughly 30% seen once. Material: lung tumor tissue. All receptors derive from a man aged 35 to 55 with non-small cell lung cancer. Both conserved end residues are part of each CDR3.

J,length,V,CDR3
TRBJ2-7,15,TRBV6-1,CASSEVGTPSYEQYF
TRBJ2-5,13,TRBV5-1,CASSLGGPETQYF
TRBJ1-2,12,TRBV15,CATSSEGFGYTF
TRBJ1-3,16,TRBV4-1,CASSQGYSATGNTIYF
TRBJ2-3,17,TRBV12-3/TRBV12-4,CASSLGGSASSTDTQYF
TRBJ2-3,14,TRBV5-1,CASSPGGVGDTQYF
TRBJ1-6,14,TRBV6-2/TRBV6-3,CAGRTPGYNSPMHF
TRBJ2-1,12,TRBV27,CASSSANNEQFF
TRBJ2-7,14,TRBV13,CASSIGGFSYEQYF
TRBJ2-4,17,TRBV13,CASSSFGGYLAKNIQYF
TRBJ1-2,15,TRBV29-1,CSVEEGVQGNYGYTF
TRBJ2-7,18,TRBV6-4,CASTPPTGLSVSSYEQYF
TRBJ2-1,14,TRBV6-2/TRBV6-3,CASSPRTSSYKQFF
TRBJ2-3,14,TRBV20-1,CSAYNPGGTDTQYF
TRBJ2-5,16,TRBV6-2/TRBV6-3,CASSYGTSASEGTQYF
TRBJ2-1,14,TRBV30,CARGSGARDNEQFF
TRBJ2-2,15,TRBV18,CASSPDRGETGELFF
TRBJ2-3,15,TRBV5-6,CAISLGTRISDTQYF
TRBJ2-3,15,TRBV28,CASSFWQGNADTQYF